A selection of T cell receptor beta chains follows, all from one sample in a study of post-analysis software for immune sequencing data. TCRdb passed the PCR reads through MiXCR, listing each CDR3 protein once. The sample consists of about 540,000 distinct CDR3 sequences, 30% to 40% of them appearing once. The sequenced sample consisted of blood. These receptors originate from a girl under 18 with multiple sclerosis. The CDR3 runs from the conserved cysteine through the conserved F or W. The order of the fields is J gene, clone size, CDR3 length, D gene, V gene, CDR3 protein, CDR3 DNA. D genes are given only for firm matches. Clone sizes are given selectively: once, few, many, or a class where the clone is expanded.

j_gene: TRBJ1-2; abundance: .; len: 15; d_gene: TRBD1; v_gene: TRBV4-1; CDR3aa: CASSQPGTGDSGYTF; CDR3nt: TGCGCCAGCAGCCAGCCGGGGACAGGGGATAGTGGCTACACCTTC
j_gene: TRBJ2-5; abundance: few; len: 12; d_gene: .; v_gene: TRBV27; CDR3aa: CASSLSGKTQYF; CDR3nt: TGTGCCAGCAGTTTAAGTGGGAAGACCCAGTACTTC
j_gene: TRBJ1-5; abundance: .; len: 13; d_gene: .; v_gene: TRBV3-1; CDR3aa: CASSQEADQPQHF; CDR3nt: TGTGCCAGCAGCCAAGAAGCAGATCAGCCCCAGCATTTT
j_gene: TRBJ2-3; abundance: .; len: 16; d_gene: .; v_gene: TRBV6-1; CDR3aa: CASSALGGGGTDTQYF; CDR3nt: TGTGCCAGCAGTGCCTTGGGAGGGGGCGGAACAGATACGCAGTATTTT
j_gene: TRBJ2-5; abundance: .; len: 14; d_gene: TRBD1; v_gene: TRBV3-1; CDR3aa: CASRRDSHQETQYF; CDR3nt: TGTGCCAGCAGACGGGACAGTCATCAAGAGACCCAGTACTTC
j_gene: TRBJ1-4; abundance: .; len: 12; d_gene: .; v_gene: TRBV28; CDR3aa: CASSAEFRQLFF; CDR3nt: TGTGCCAGCAGTGCGGAATTCAGACAACTGTTTTTT
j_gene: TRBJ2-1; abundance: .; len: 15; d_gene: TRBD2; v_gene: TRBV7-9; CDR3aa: CASSLSPSGGNEQFF; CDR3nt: TGTGCCAGCAGCTTATCCCCTAGCGGGGGCAATGAGCAGTTCTTC
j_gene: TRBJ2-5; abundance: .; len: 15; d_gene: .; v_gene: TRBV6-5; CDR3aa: CASSWTGALRGTQYF; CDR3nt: TGTGCCAGCAGTTGGACGGGGGCACTTCGGGGGACCCAGTACTTC
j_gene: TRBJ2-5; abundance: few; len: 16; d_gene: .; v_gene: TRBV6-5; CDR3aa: CASSYSWSGGGETQYF; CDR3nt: TGTGCCAGCAGTTACTCGTGGTCAGGGGGAGGTGAGACCCAGTACTTC
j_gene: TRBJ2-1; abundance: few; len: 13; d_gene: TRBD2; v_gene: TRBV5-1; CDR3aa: CASSTPGGNEQFF; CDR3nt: TGCGCCAGCAGCACCCCCGGGGGGAATGAGCAGTTCTTC
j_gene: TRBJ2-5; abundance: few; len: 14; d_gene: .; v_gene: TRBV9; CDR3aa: CASSVGGNGETQYF; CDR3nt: TGTGCCAGCAGCGTAGGAGGCAATGGGGAGACCCAGTACTTC
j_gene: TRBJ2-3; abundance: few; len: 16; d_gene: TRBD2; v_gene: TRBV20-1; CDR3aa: CSASLYSGAEADTQYF; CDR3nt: TGCAGTGCTAGTCTGTATAGCGGGGCCGAGGCGGATACGCAGTATTTT
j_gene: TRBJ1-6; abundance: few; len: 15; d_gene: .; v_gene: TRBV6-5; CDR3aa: CASRPRDRINSPLHF; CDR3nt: TGTGCCAGCAGACCCCGGGACCGTATCAATTCACCCCTCCACTTT
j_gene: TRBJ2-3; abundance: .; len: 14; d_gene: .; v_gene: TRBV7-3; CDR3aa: CASSFGFGADTQYF; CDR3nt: TGTGCCAGCAGCTTTGGTTTTGGAGCAGATACGCAGTATTTT
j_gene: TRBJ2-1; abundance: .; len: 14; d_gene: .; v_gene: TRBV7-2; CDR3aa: CASSFDPTYNEQFF; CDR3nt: TGTGCCAGCAGCTTTGACCCGACCTACAATGAGCAGTTCTTC
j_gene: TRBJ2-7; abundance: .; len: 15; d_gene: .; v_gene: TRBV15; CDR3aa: CATSRETGLSYEQYF; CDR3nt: TGTGCCACCAGCAGAGAGACAGGCCTCTCCTACGAGCAGTACTTC
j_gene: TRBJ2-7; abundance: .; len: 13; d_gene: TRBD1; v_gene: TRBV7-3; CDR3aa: CASSQGIRGEQYF; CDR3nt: TGTGCCAGCTCACAGGGGATAAGGGGCGAGCAGTACTTC